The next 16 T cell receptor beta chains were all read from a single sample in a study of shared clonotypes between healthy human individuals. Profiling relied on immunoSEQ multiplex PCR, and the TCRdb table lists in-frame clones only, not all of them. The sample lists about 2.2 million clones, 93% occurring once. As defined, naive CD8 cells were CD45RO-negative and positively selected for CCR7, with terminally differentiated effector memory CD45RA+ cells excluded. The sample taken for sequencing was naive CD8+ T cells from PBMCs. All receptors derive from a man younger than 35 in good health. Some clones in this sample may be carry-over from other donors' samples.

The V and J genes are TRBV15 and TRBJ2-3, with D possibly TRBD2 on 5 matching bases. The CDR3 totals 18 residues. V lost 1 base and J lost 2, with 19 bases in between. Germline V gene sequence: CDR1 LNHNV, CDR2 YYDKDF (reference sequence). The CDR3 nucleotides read TGTGCCACCAGCAGAGTTGTGGGGAGTCGGGGAATCACAGATACGCAGTATTTT. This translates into CATSRVVGSRGITDTQYF.

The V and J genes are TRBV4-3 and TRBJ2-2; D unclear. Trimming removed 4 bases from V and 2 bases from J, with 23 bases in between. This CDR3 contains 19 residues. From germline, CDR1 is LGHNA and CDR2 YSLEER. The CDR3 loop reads CASSPPRGRPGPNTGELFF. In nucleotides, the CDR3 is TGCGCCAGCAGCCCCCCTCGTGGCAGACCCGGTCCAAACACCGGGGAGCTGTTTTTT.

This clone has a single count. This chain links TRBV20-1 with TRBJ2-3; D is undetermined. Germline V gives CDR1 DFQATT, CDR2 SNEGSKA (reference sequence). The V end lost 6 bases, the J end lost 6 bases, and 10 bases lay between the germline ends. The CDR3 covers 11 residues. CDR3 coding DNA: TGCAGTGCGGATGACACGGATACGCAGTATTTT. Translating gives CSADDTDTQYF.

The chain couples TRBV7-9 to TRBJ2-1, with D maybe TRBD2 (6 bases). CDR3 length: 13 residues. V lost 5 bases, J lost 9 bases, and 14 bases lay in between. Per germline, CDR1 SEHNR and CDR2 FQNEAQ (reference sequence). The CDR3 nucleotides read TGTGCCAGCAGCCCCGTTTCGGGACTTGAGCAGTTCTTC. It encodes CASSPVSGLEQFF.

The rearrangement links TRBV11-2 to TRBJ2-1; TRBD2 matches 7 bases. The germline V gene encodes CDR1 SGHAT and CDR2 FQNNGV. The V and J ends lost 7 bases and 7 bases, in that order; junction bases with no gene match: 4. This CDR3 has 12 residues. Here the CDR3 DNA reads TGTGCCAGCAACCCGCGGGGGAATGAGCAGTTCTTC. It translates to CASNPRGNEQFF.

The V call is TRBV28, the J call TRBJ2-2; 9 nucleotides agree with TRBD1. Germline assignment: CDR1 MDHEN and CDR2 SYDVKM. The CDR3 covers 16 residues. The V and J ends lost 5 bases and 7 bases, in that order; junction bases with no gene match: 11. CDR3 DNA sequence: TGTGCCAGCAGTGGATTCGACAGGGGGGATGACGGGGAGCTGTTTTTT. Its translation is CASSGFDRGDDGELFF. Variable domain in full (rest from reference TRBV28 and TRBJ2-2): DVKVTQSSRYLVKRTGEKVFLECVQDMDHENMFWYRQDPGLGLRLIYFSYDVKMKEKGDIPEGYSVSREKKERFSLILESASTNQTSMYLCASSGFDRGDDGELFFGEGSRLTVL.

Written as DNA, the CDR3 is TGTGCCAGCTCTCTAGGACAGGGTGGATTACAAGAGACCCAGTACTTC. It encodes CASSLGQGGLQETQYF. The gene calls are TRBV18 and TRBJ2-5, with TRBD1 identical over 8 bases. CDR3 length: 16 amino acids. CDR1 KGHSH and CDR2 LQKENI come from the germline V gene. V lost 6 bases to trimming and J lost 2 bases; unmatched junction nucleotides: 11.

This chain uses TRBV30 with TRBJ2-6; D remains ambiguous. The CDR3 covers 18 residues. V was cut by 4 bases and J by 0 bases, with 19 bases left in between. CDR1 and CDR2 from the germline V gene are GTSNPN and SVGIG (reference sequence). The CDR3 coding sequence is TGTGCCTGGATCGGGCCTGGGCGCTCGGGCTCTGGGGCCAACGTCCTGACTTTC. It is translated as CAWIGPGRSGSGANVLTF.

The CDR3 here is CASPYEARRDGYTF. The CDR3 nucleotides read TGTGCCAGCCCTTACGAGGCCCGCCGAGATGGCTACACCTTC. V and J are TRBV2 and TRBJ1-2; D remains ambiguous. This CDR3 has 14 amino acids. V was cut by 8 bases and J by 6 bases, with 19 bases left in between. Looked up from germline, CDR1 is SNHLY and CDR2 is FYNNEI. Looking up the rest from reference TRBV2 and TRBJ1-2 gives the full variable domain: EPEVTQTPSHQVTQMGQEVILRCVPISNHLYFYWYRQILGQKVEFLVSFYNNEISEKSEIFDDQFSVERPDGSNFTLKIRSTKLEDSAMYFCASPYEARRDGYTFGSGTRLTVV.

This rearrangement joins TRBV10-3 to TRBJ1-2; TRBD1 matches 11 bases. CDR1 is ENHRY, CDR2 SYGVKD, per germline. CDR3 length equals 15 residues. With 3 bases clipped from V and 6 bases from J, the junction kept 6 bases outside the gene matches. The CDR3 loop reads CAISEFPGQGDGYTF. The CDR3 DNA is TGTGCCATCAGTGAATTTCCGGGACAGGGGGATGGCTACACCTTC.

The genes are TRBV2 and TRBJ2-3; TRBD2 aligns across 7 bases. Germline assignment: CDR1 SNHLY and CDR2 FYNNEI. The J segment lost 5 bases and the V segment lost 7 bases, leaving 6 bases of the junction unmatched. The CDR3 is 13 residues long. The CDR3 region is CASMAGAVDTQYF. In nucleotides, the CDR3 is TGTGCCAGCATGGCGGGAGCGGTAGATACGCAGTATTTT. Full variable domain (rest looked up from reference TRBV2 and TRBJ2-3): EPEVTQTPSHQVTQMGQEVILRCVPISNHLYFYWYRQILGQKVEFLVSFYNNEISEKSEIFDDQFSVERPDGSNFTLKIRSTKLEDSAMYFCASMAGAVDTQYFGPGTRLTVL.

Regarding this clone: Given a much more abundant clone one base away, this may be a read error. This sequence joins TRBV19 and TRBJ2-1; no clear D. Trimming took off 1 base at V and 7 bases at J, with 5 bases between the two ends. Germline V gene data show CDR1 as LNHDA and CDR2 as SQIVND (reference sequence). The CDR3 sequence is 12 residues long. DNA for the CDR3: TGTGCCAGTAGTATAGGGTGGAATGAGCAGTTCTTC. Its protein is CASSIGWNEQFF.

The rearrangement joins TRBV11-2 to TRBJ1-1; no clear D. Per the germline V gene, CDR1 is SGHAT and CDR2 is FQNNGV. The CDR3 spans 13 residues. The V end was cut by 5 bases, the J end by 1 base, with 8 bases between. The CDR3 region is CASSERKNTEAFF. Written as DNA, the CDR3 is TGTGCCAGCAGCGAAAGGAAGAACACTGAAGCTTTCTTT.

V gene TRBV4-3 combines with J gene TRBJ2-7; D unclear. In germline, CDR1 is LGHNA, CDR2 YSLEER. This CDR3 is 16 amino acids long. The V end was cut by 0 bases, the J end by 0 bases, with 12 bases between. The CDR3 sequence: CASSQDTATSSYEQYF. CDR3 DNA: TGCGCCAGCAGCCAAGATACGGCAACGAGCTCCTACGAGCAGTACTTC.

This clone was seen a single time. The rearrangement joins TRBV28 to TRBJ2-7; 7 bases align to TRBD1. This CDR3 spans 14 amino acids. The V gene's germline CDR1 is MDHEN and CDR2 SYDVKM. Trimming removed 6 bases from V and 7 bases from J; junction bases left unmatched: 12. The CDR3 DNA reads TGTGCCAGCAGCCCTATAGGGGACAGAGGAGAGCAGTACTTC. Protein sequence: CASSPIGDRGEQYF.

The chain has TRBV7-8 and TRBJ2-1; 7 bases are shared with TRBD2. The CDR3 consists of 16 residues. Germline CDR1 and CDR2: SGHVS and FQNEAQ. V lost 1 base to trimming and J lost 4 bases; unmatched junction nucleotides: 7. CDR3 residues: CASSLEGLVYYNEQFF. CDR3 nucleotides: TGTGCCAGCAGCTTAGAAGGACTAGTCTATTACAATGAGCAGTTCTTC.